The entry that follows covers one T cell receptor beta chain sequence. With the library built for alpha chains, this beta chain is off target and its frequency is not meaningful. This entry is derived from a study of spatial heterogeneity in lung cancer. TCRdb redid the calling of the 5' RACE reads with MiXCR, one entry per CDR3 protein. The repertoire holds under 15,000 distinct CDR3 sequences, 3.9% seen once, with over 35% in the top ten. Time point in this sample: sample taken at primary tumor resection. Extraction of whole RNA from tumor, nontumor lung or frozen PBMC preceded unsorted sequencing. The CDR3 is made up of 14 amino acids. Germline-derived CDR1 and CDR2 are KGHSH and LQKENI. With 3 bases clipped from V and 2 bases from J, the junction kept 2 bases outside the gene matches.

This chain joins TRBV18 and TRBJ2-5; 8 nucleotides align to TRBD2. The source of this sequence is a male donor with early-stage non-small cell lung cancer. The starting material was PBMCs, obtained at surgery. The CDR3 bases are TGTGCCAGCTCACCGGGACTAGTTCAAGAGACCCAGTACTTC. It codes for CASSPGLVQETQYF.